The rows below give T cell receptor beta chains drawn from one sample of a study of regulatory T cells in long-lasting Graves disease. Each CDR3 protein is one row after TCRdb ran MiXCR on the multiplex PCR reads. The table lists hundreds of thousands of distinct CDR3 sequences, about 20% of them singletons, with approximately 14% in the top ten. This specimen consisted of peripheral blood mononuclear cells (PBMCs), obtained when the disease was refractory, from a patient treated with antithyroid drugs. The receptors were gathered from a female donor with Graves disease. The conserved cysteine and the conserved F or W are not part of the CDR3 here.

>TRBV6-5
ASSYRGRRGYT
>TRBV27
ASSPPNLQGLPDTQY
>TRBV6-1
ASNRQGSPLNNSPLH
>TRBV10-3
AISDRDRQETQY
>TRBV6-1
ASSHQSTGLAGGRNEQF
>TRBV6-1
ASIMRGRQNTEAF
>TRBV4-2
ASSLGGKKLF
>TRBV2
ASSLDPGGFSNQPQH
>TRBV19
ASSTSGLRNQPQH
>TRBV7-9
ASSLDLSGDEQY
>TRBV6-5
ASSSTGGGGSNQPQH
>TRBV12-5
ASGQRVEQPQH
>TRBV7-9
ASSPPGRAENEKLF
>TRBV4-1
ASRETWREEETQY
>TRBV5-4
ASSLDLLHEQY
>TRBV28
ASSPGRSGNTIY
>TRBV20-1
SARERYSGGLRTTYEQY
>TRBV10-3
AISDPTRGQGPWEQY
>TRBV5-1
ASSLEPGTGYTGELF
>TRBV20-1
SANDLYEQY
>TRBV30
AWNKEDRGAEQY
>TRBV2
ASNPTQGITEAF
>TRBV14
ASSPPIGQNYGYT
>TRBV11-2
ASSLDRGTGNTIY
>TRBV5-1
ASSAGQGSYNEQF
>TRBV20-1
SSARHGSNEKLF
>TRBV6-5
ASSSRLAWETQY
>TRBV6-2/TRBV6-3
ASSYLQENNYEQY
>TRBV28
ASSPAGGVDIQY
>TRBV28
ASSALGDTRQETQY
>TRBV7-9
ASVGAEAF